The 18 T cell receptor beta chains listed next were all sequenced from one sample in a study of regulatory T cells in long-lasting Graves disease. Both iRepertoire HTBI primers and Arm-PCR of CDR3 regions were used to build the TCR beta libraries. TCRdb itself ran the multiplex PCR reads through MiXCR, one entry per CDR3 protein. This table holds 500,000 or so distinct CDR3 sequences, less than 15% found once. Regarding time point: newly diagnosed GD, antithyroid drugs for less than 3 months. Researchers made the TCR library from RNA that was extracted from PBMCs. The same sample was also used in a study of T cells in Graves' hyperthyroidism and ophthalmopathy.

The sample here was peripheral blood mononuclear cells (PBMCs), taken at new diagnosis, from a patient treated with antithyroid drugs. These receptors came from a woman between 45 and 65 years old with Graves disease.

This clonotype was seen ten or more times. The chain has TRBV25-1 and TRBJ1-2, with no clear D. V lost 2 bases, J lost 4 bases, and 14 bases lay in between. The CDR3 sequence is 15 residues long. CDR1 and CDR2 from the germline V gene are MGHDK and SYGVNS. The CDR3 spells CASSENWADSYGYTF. Here the CDR3 DNA reads TGTGCCAGCAGTGAAAACTGGGCGGACTCCTATGGCTACACCTTC.

The J gene is TRBJ1-6, the V gene TRBV18; D gene ambiguous. Trimming took off 1 base at V and 11 bases at J, with 12 bases between the two ends. CDR1 and CDR2 from the germline V gene are KGHSH and LQKENI. There are 14 residues in the CDR3. The CDR3 nucleotides are TGTGCCAGCTCACCACGCCTGGAGACGGCACCCCTCCACTTT. It yields the protein CASSPRLETAPLHF.

This clonotype was seen a handful of times. This rearrangement joins TRBV9 to TRBJ2-5, with TRBD2 identical over 8 bases. Germline-derived CDR1 and CDR2 are SGDLS and YYNGEE. V dropped 3 bases and J dropped 0; count of bases not matched to a gene: 7. This CDR3 comprises 16 residues. The CDR3, as DNA: TGTGCCAGCAGCGCTCGACTAGCGCCTAACCAAGAGACCCAGTACTTC. It yields the protein CASSARLAPNQETQYF.

On this clonotype itself: A read error may produce the germline difference seen at one junction end. The rearrangement uses TRBV28 and TRBJ1-5, with 9 bases aligning to TRBD1. Germline values: CDR1 MDHEN, CDR2 SYDVKM. The CDR3 is made up of 16 amino acids. The CDR3 DNA follows: TGTGCCAACAGTTTGATCGCGGGACAGGGTTATATGCCCCAGCATTTT. Amino acids: CANSLIAGQGYMPQHF.

This clonotype has only a few counts. The rearrangement uses TRBV20-1 and TRBJ1-3, with D possibly being TRBD1 (5 bases). V lost 0 bases, J lost 6 bases, and 15 bases lay in between. Germline CDR1 and CDR2: DFQATT and SNEGSKA (reference sequence). This CDR3 is built from 15 residues. The CDR3 sequence is CSARDGGGGENTIYF. CDR3 nucleotide sequence: TGCAGTGCTAGAGATGGGGGGGGAGGGGAAAACACCATATATTTT.

With respect to this clonotype: This may be a read error: a much more frequent sequence differs by one nucleotide. The chain employs TRBV3-1 and TRBJ2-5; D uncertain. The CDR3 runs 14 residues. Germline V CDR1 and CDR2: LGHDT, YNNKEL (reference sequence). CDR3 sequence: CASRQEALEETQYF. The CDR3 DNA follows: TGTGCCAGCAGACAAGAAGCCCTAGAAGAGACCCAGTACTTC.

This clonotype was counted a few times. This chain uses TRBV20-1 with TRBJ1-3, with a possible D match to TRBD1 (6 bases). Trimming left V 3 bases short and J 0 bases short, with 12 bases between. The CDR3 consists of 15 residues. Germline CDR1 DFQATT, CDR2 SNEGSKA (reference sequence). CDR3 sequence (DNA): TGCAGTGCTAGGGACAGCCGGAGCTCTGGAAACACCATATATTTT. It encodes CSARDSRSSGNTIYF.

This clonotype was seen ten or more times. The V gene is TRBV12-3 or TRBV12-4, the J gene TRBJ1-2, with TRBD1 matching over 7 bases. With 2 bases clipped from V and 5 bases from J, the junction kept 8 bases outside the gene matches. There are 15 residues in the CDR3. The CDR3 protein is CASSLWTGTAYGYTF. Here the CDR3 DNA reads TGTGCCAGCAGTTTATGGACCGGGACAGCATATGGCTACACCTTC.

This sequence joins TRBV29-1 and TRBJ2-1; a possible D gene is TRBD2 (6 bases). This CDR3 spans 13 amino acids. V gave up 3 bases and J gave up 4 bases, with 10 bases separating them. Germline V gene sequence: CDR1 SQVTM, CDR2 ANQGSEA. The chain's CDR3 is CSVEGLNYNEQFF. The CDR3 DNA sequence: TGCAGCGTTGAGGGACTTAATTACAATGAGCAGTTCTTC.

This clonotype was seen only a few times. This chain uses TRBV2 with TRBJ1-2, with 9 bases that match TRBD1. V was pared by 6 bases and J by 4 bases, with 6 bases of the junction left unmatched. Germline values: CDR1 SNHLY, CDR2 FYNNEI. CDR3 length: 14 amino acids. The CDR3 region is CASSGQGLRYGYTF. Written as DNA, the CDR3 is TGTGCCAGCAGCGGACAGGGGCTACGCTATGGCTACACCTTC.

Concerning this clonotype: Since a much larger clone is just one base distant, this may be a read error. This chain joins TRBV5-5 and TRBJ1-2; possible D gene TRBD1, 6 bases. Trimming removed 2 bases from V and 8 bases from J, with 13 bases in between. CDR3 length: 13 amino acids. The germline gives CDR1 SGHKS, CDR2 YYEKEE (reference sequence). The CDR3 DNA reads TGTGCCAGCAGCTTTCGGCCAGGGGAAGGCTACACCTTC. Protein: CASSFRPGEGYTF. Together with reference TRBV5-5 and TRBJ1-2, the CDR3 gives the full variable domain: DAGVTQSPTHLIKTRGQQVTLRCSPISGHKSVSWYQQVLGQGPQFIFQYYEKEERGRGNFPDRFSARQFPNYSSELNVNALLLGDSALYLCASSFRPGEGYTFGSGTRLTVV.

This clonotype was counted many times. The genes are TRBV28 and TRBJ1-2; the match to TRBD1 covers 7 bases. Trimming at V came to 5 bases and at J to 4 bases, leaving 10 bases not matched to a gene. CDR1 is MDHEN, CDR2 SYDVKM, per germline. The CDR3 covers 15 residues. The CDR3 DNA sequence: TGTGCCAGCAGTCTAAGACAGGGAATCCTCTATGGCTACACCTTC. Translated, it gives CASSLRQGILYGYTF.

In this sample, this clonotype turned up once. This may come from a read error, since a much larger clone is one base off. The chain links TRBV7-9 to TRBJ2-7; 7 nucleotides match TRBD2. Per germline, CDR1 SEHNR and CDR2 FQNEAQ (reference sequence). This CDR3 contains 15 residues. The CDR3 nucleotides are TGTGCCAGCAGCCACCCTCTGAGCCGGGACTACGAGCAGTGCTTC. It is translated as CASSHPLSRDYEQCF.

This clonotype was recorded at least ten times. The gene calls are TRBV29-1 and TRBJ1-2; D remains ambiguous. The V gene's germline CDR1 is SQVTM and CDR2 ANQGSEA. The CDR3 loop spans 13 amino acids. Trimming took off 3 bases at V and 8 bases at J, with 16 bases between the two ends. Here the CDR3 DNA reads TGCAGCGTTGAGCCGGTGGGAGGTGAGGGCTACACCTTC. Protein: CSVEPVGGEGYTF.

The chain has TRBV28 and TRBJ1-4, with 8 bases fitting TRBD1. This CDR3 contains 13 residues. The ends lost 4 bases at V and 6 bases at J; junction bases unmatched: 1. Looked up from germline, CDR1 is MDHEN and CDR2 is SYDVKM. In DNA, the CDR3 is TGTGCCAGCAGTTACAGGGGGGATGAAAAACTGTTTTTT. Its protein is CASSYRGDEKLFF.

As regards this clonotype: It is likely a read error, because the conserved phenylalanine at the end of the CDR3 is missing. J is TRBJ2-3 and V is TRBV7-8, with D maybe TRBD2 (5 bases). The CDR3 length is 16 residues. The V end lost 2 bases, the J end lost 2 bases, and 14 bases lay between the germline ends. Germline V gene data show CDR1 as SGHVS and CDR2 as FQNEAQ. The CDR3 sequence: CASSLSGGQVTDTQYC. The CDR3 region has the DNA TGTGCCAGCAGCTTAAGCGGCGGGCAGGTCACAGATACGCAGTATTGT.

The CDR3 DNA sequence: TGCGCCAGCAGCTTGGGGGCGCTAGCGGAAGTCTACAATGAGCAGTTCTTC. It yields the protein CASSLGALAEVYNEQFF. This chain links TRBV5-1 with TRBJ2-1; 7 bases match TRBD2. Per the germline V gene, CDR1 is SGHRS and CDR2 is YFSETQ. Losses at the gene ends were 0 bases for V and 3 bases for J; bases not matched to a gene: 9. This CDR3 has 17 residues.

This clonotype was counted between two and nine times. This sequence joins TRBV12-3 or TRBV12-4 and TRBJ1-5; tentatively, D is TRBD1 (6 bases). Trimming cost V 3 bases and J 7 bases, with 13 bases left between them. CDR3 length: 14 amino acids. The CDR3 nucleotides are TGTGCCAGCAGTTTGCTGGGGGCAGGGCAGCCCCAGCATTTT. It encodes CASSLLGAGQPQHF.